This T cell receptor beta chain was obtained from a study of cytomegalovirus exposure and HLA in healthy donors. About the research overall: Earlier, 150 million to 200 million T cells were analyzed, and approximately 110 million unique TCR beta sequences were found among them. The Caucasian-associated ancestry cluster held over 80% of approximately 400 genotyped donors. Study outcomes and limitations: Association of a missense DCLRE1C variant with TCR beta V- and J-gene trimming was reported in a later analysis. Sequencing artifact likely explains a cluster of highly shared sequence variants.

13 Jbeta primers and 60 Vbeta primers were used for the PCR. The assay was immunoSEQ multiplex PCR, and TCRdb's table has in-frame clones only and misses some. The sample lists about 120,000 clones; 82% were seen once. This CDR3 contains 13 residues. The germline CDR1 and CDR2 sequences are SGHDT and YYEEEE. Trimming left V 4 bases short and J 5 bases short, with 12 bases between. This clone was counted only a few times. Antigen specificity is unknown. The origin of this receptor is a man aged 30 to 39 in good health and CMV-seropositive. Material for sequencing was PBMCs. The chain uses TRBV5-6 and TRBJ2-5; tentatively, D is TRBD2 (6 bases). CDR3 nucleotide sequence: TGTGCCAGCAGCCGGGACTTGCGGGAGACCCAGTACTTC. It specifies CASSRDLRETQYF.